These 13 T cell receptor beta chains share one sample of origin, sequenced in a study of blood T cell repertoires in COVID-19. Profiling relied on immunoSEQ multiplex PCR, and the TCRdb table lists in-frame clones only, not all of them. The sample lists 120,000 or so clones, 69% occurring once. The sample taken for sequencing was peripheral blood. The receptors come from an older woman with acute or convalescent COVID-19.

The chain links TRBV5-6 to TRBJ1-3; D perhaps matches TRBD1 (5 bases). Trimming cost V 0 bases and J 4 bases, with 5 bases left between them. Looked up from germline, CDR1 is SGHDT and CDR2 is YYEEEE. This CDR3 has 13 amino acids. CDR3 in amino acids: CASSLGQGNTIYF. CDR3 nucleotides: TGTGCCAGCAGCTTGGGACAGGGAAACACCATATATTTT.

The V call is TRBV12-3 or TRBV12-4, the J call TRBJ1-2; D is perhaps TRBD1 (6 bases). The ends were cut back, 5 bases at V and 5 bases at J, with 12 bases in the middle. The CDR3 has 13 amino acids. DNA for the CDR3: TGTGCCAGCAGTCCGACAGGCTCTTATGGCTACACCTTC. Amino acids: CASSPTGSYGYTF.

This clone was detected only a few times. Other DNA sequences in the sample encode the same CDR3. This chain connects TRBV3-1 (or the pseudogene TRBV3-2) to TRBJ1-1, with D possibly matching TRBD1 (6 bases). The CDR3 runs to 13 residues. The germline V and J ends were trimmed by 3 bases and 5 bases, with 10 bases remaining between them. The germline gives CDR1 LGHDT, CDR2 YNNKEL (reference sequence). The CDR3 loop reads CASSQGARTEAFF. The CDR3 nucleotides read TGTGCCAGCAGCCAGGGGGCGAGGACTGAAGCTTTCTTT.

The V call is TRBV10-2, the J call TRBJ2-2; weak D call: TRBD2 (5 bases). Germline V gene data show CDR1 as WSHSY and CDR2 as SAAADI. Between the trimmed V and J ends, which lost 6 bases and 6 bases, there was a span of 11 bases. The CDR3 totals 13 residues. The CDR3 DNA follows: TGCGCCAGCAGAAGAGGGATGTCCGGGGAGCTGTTTTTT. As protein: CASRRGMSGELFF.

This chain links TRBV6-1 with TRBJ1-3; D ambiguous. Trimming cost V 4 bases and J 8 bases, with 12 bases left between them. The CDR3 consists of 13 residues. Germline values: CDR1 MNHNS, CDR2 SASEGT. The CDR3 DNA reads TGTGCCAGCAGTGGAGCCGCTTCGGACACCATATATTTT. The encoded protein is CASSGAASDTIYF.

The V gene is TRBV24-1, the J gene TRBJ1-5; 10 nucleotides align to TRBD1. Germline V lookup: CDR1 KGHDR, CDR2 SFDVKD. V shed 0 bases, J shed 3 bases, and the junction held 7 bases outside the gene matches. There are 18 residues in the CDR3. CDR3 DNA sequence: TGTGCCACCAGTGATTTGCGAAGGACAGGGGGGAACAATCAGCCCCAGCATTTT. Its translation: CATSDLRRTGGNNQPQHF.

The chain couples TRBV7-9 to TRBJ1-6; unclear D gene. In germline, CDR1 is SEHNR, CDR2 FQNEAQ (reference sequence). The CDR3 is 13 amino acids. V lost 2 bases and J lost 8, with 7 bases in between. CDR3 nucleotide sequence: TGTGCCAGCAGCTTATTCTCCGATTCACCCCTCCACTTT. Protein: CASSLFSDSPLHF.

J is TRBJ2-5 and V is TRBV9; a weak D match, TRBD1 (6 bases). V was shortened by 3 bases and J by 3 bases, with 12 bases between the two germline ends. The CDR3 loop spans 14 amino acids. Germline assignment: CDR1 SGDLS and CDR2 YYNGEE. CDR3 sequence: CASSASQGKETQYF. The CDR3 DNA follows: TGTGCCAGCAGCGCCTCCCAGGGGAAAGAGACCCAGTACTTC.

This chain links TRBV2 with TRBJ1-5, with 8 bases aligning to TRBD1. V was clipped by 7 bases and J by 6 bases; unmatched bases: 8. From germline, CDR1 is SNHLY and CDR2 FYNNEI. The CDR3 consists of 14 residues. The chain's CDR3 is CASTLTGVGQPQHF. In DNA, the CDR3 is TGTGCCAGCACTTTGACAGGGGTCGGTCAGCCCCAGCATTTT.

This rearrangement joins TRBV7-9 to TRBJ2-2; 14 bases line up with TRBD2. This CDR3 spans 17 amino acids. With V trimmed by 4 bases and J by 0 bases, 1 base remained unmatched. Per the germline V gene, CDR1 is SEHNR and CDR2 is FQNEAQ (reference sequence). The DNA of the CDR3 is TGTGCCAGCAGCTCGGGACTAGCGGGGGCGAACACCGGGGAGCTGTTTTTT. It yields the protein CASSSGLAGANTGELFF.

The chain recombines TRBV28 with TRBJ2-1, with 8 bases that match TRBD2. The V gene end was trimmed by 9 bases and the J gene end by 5 bases; junction bases not matched to a gene: 15. The CDR3 extends over 16 amino acids. Germline V gene data show CDR1 as MDHEN and CDR2 as SYDVKM. The CDR3 DNA is TGTGCCAGTTTCGGGAGGGCTGGTGCACCCGACAATGAGCAGTTCTTC. Protein sequence: CASFGRAGAPDNEQFF.

This chain's CDR3 is CASSYGGGAPYEQYF. The DNA of the CDR3 is TGTGCCAGCAGTTACGGCGGGGGGGCACCCTACGAGCAGTACTTC. This chain uses TRBV6-5 with TRBJ2-7; 9 nucleotides line up with TRBD2. From germline, CDR1 is MNHEY and CDR2 SVGAGI. This CDR3 spans 15 amino acids. V was pared by 2 bases and J by 2 bases, with 4 bases of the junction left unmatched.

This clone was observed a handful of times. J is TRBJ1-2 and V is TRBV28; 9 nucleotides match TRBD1. The CDR3 is made up of 14 amino acids. Losses at the gene ends were 5 bases for V and 3 bases for J; bases not matched to a gene: 4. CDR1 is MDHEN and CDR2 is SYDVKM in the germline V gene. For the CDR3, the DNA is TGTGCCAGCAGTGATACAGGGGGCTACTATGGCTACACCTTC. Protein product: CASSDTGGYYGYTF.